This T cell receptor beta chain was obtained from a study of blood T cell repertoires in COVID-19. In regard to this clone: One end of the junction fails to match germline, which may point to a read error.

CDR1 SSHAT and CDR2 FNYEAQ come from the germline V gene (reference sequence). The CDR3 contains 14 residues. As processed by the authors: Amplification with reference gene primers provided the estimates of nucleated cell counts. The repertoire was sequenced with immunoSEQ multiplex PCR; TCRdb's copy has only in-frame clones and lacks some. V and J calls and clone size are copied from that table; D and trimming were computed from the DNA. The sample has 95,000 or so clones; under 90% are singletons. V usage is TRBV7-7 and J usage is TRBJ2-7; D is possibly TRBD1 (6 bases). Source material: peripheral blood. The sequence derives from a human donor in a cohort sampled during active COVID-19. In nucleotides, the CDR3 is TGTGCTAGCAGCGCCACACAGGGAAGCTACGAGCAGTACTTC. The encoded protein is CASSATQGSYEQYF.